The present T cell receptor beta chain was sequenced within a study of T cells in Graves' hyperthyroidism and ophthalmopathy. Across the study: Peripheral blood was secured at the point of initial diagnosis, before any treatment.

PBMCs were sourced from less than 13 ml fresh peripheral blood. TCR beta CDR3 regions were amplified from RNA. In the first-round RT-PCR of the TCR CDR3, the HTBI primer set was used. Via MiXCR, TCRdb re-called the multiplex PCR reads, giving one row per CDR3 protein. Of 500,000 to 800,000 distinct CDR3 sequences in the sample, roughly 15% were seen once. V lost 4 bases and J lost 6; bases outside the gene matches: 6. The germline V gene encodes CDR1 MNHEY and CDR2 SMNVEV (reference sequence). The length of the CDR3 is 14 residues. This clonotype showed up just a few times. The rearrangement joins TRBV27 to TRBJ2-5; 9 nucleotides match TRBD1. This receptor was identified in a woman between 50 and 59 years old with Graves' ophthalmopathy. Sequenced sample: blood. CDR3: CASSSRTGVKTQYF. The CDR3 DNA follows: TGTGCCAGCAGTTCCCGGACAGGGGTAAAGACCCAGTACTTC.